Following are 30 T cell receptor beta chains from one sample sequenced in a study of OX40 agonist ivuxolimab in advanced cancers. The assay was immunoSEQ multiplex PCR, and TCRdb's table has in-frame clones only and misses some. The sample records tens of thousands of clones, about 80% being singletons. The specimen comprised CD4+ or CD8+ T cells sorted from blood, sampled in a trial of the OX40 agonist ivuxolimab. These receptors were obtained from an adult with an advanced solid tumor such as melanoma, head and neck, liver or kidney cancer.

J is TRBJ1-4 and V is TRBV4-1; 9 bases are shared with TRBD1. There are 15 residues in the CDR3. V dropped 4 bases and J dropped 8; count of bases not matched to a gene: 8. CDR1 is MGHRA, CDR2 YSYEKL, per germline. The CDR3 is CASSPVGTGREKLFF. CDR3 coding DNA: TGCGCCAGCAGCCCAGTAGGGACAGGGAGGGAAAAACTGTTTTTT.

This clone showed up just a few times. The chain carries TRBV6-6 and TRBJ1-6, with 8 positions matching TRBD1. Germline trimming cut 2 bases from V and 9 bases from J; bases unmatched to any gene: 3. The length of the CDR3 is 14 residues. Germline V gene data show CDR1 as MNHNY and CDR2 as SVGAGI (reference sequence). CDR3 region: CASSYLDRASPLHF. For the CDR3, the DNA is TGTGCCAGCAGTTACCTGGACAGGGCTTCACCCCTCCACTTT.

The chain carries TRBV4-1 and TRBJ2-1; a weak D match, TRBD2 (5 bases). Germline V gene lookup returns CDR1 MGHRA and CDR2 YSYEKL. Between the trimmed V and J ends, which lost 1 base and 3 bases, there was a span of 10 bases. This CDR3 comprises 15 residues. The DNA of the CDR3 is TGCGCCAGCAGCCAAGGTGCGGGCCTCTACAATGAGCAGTTCTTC. Translation: CASSQGAGLYNEQFF.

The J gene is TRBJ1-2, the V gene TRBV10-3; 10 bases are shared with TRBD1. The CDR3 is made up of 14 amino acids. J lost 8 bases, V lost 4 bases, and 7 bases had no gene match. The germline CDR1 and CDR2 sequences are ENHRY and SYGVKD. The CDR3 coding sequence is TGTGCCATCAGTGGGTTCGGGACAGGGGAAGGCTACACCTTC. It translates to CAISGFGTGEGYTF.

The CDR3 DNA sequence: TGTGCCAGCAGTTTAGGGACAGACTATGGCTACACCTTC. It encodes CASSLGTDYGYTF. The genes are TRBV6-6 and TRBJ1-2; TRBD1 matches at 7 bases. This CDR3 has 13 residues. V dropped 4 bases and J dropped 3; count of bases not matched to a gene: 2. Germline V gives CDR1 MNHNY, CDR2 SVGAGI (reference sequence).

In nucleotides, the CDR3 is TGTGCCAGCAGTCCCCGGGGGCAGCCGAACACCGGGGAGCTGTTTTTT. This gives the protein CASSPRGQPNTGELFF. This chain uses TRBV27 with TRBJ2-2; D may correspond to TRBD1 or TRBD2 (6 bases each). The germline V and J ends were trimmed by 5 bases and 0 bases, with 13 bases remaining between them. Germline lookup yields CDR1 MNHEY and CDR2 SMNVEV (reference sequence). The CDR3 extends over 16 amino acids.

This clone appeared a few times. This chain uses TRBV6-5 with TRBJ2-1; 10 bases fit TRBD2. This CDR3 is built from 15 residues. The J segment lost 7 bases and the V segment lost 6 bases, leaving 9 bases of the junction unmatched. Germline CDR1 reads MNHEY; CDR2 reads SVGAGI. CDR3 nucleotides: TGTGCCAGCAGCAGGGGTAGCGGGAGGAGTAATGAGCAGTTCTTC. Its translation is CASSRGSGRSNEQFF.

The sample holds a few counts of this clone. J is TRBJ1-2 and V is TRBV4-2; no firm D call. CDR3 length: 11 amino acids. Trimming removed 5 bases from V and 6 bases from J, with 7 bases in between. Germline lookup yields CDR1 LGHNA and CDR2 YNFKEQ. The CDR3 sequence: CASSVADGYTF. CDR3 nucleotide sequence: TGTGCCAGCAGCGTCGCTGATGGCTACACCTTC.

The sample holds one count of this clone. This chain uses TRBV15 with TRBJ2-1, with D possibly matching TRBD1 (6 bases). Germline V gene data show CDR1 as LNHNV and CDR2 as YYDKDF (reference sequence). The germline V and J ends were trimmed by 0 bases and 10 bases, with 28 bases remaining between them. CDR3 length: 19 amino acids. CDR3: CATSRDIRGKRLFSIEQFF. Here the CDR3 DNA reads TGTGCCACCAGCAGAGATATAAGGGGGAAGAGGCTGTTTTCAATCGAGCAGTTCTTC. The entire variable domain, with the rest obtained from reference TRBV15 and TRBJ2-1, is as follows: DAMVIQNPRYQVTQFGKPVTLSCSQTLNHNVMYWYQQKSSQAPKLLFHYYDKDFNNEADTPDNFQSRRPNTSFCFLDIRSPGLGDTAMYLCATSRDIRGKRLFSIEQFFGPGTRLTVL.

The chain has TRBV2 and TRBJ1-6; no clear D gene. V was pared by 5 bases and J by 6 bases, with 11 bases between. Germline V lookup: CDR1 SNHLY, CDR2 FYNNEI. The CDR3 totals 14 residues. In DNA, the CDR3 is TGTGCCAGCAGTAGGGAAGGAATTAATTCACCCCTCCACTTT. It is translated as CASSREGINSPLHF.

This chain uses TRBV27 with TRBJ2-1; 7 bases are a match to TRBD2. This CDR3 contains 16 residues. V shed 8 bases and J 4 bases; nucleotides not matched to a gene: 14. Germline CDR1 MNHEY, CDR2 SMNVEV (reference sequence). For the CDR3, the DNA is TGTGCCAGCGGTTCTTCTGGCGGGAGTTATTACAATGAGCAGTTCTTC. Translation gives CASGSSGGSYYNEQFF.

The V call is TRBV2, the J call TRBJ2-2, with 11 positions matching TRBD1. Looked up from germline, CDR1 is SNHLY and CDR2 is FYNNEI. The CDR3 has 13 amino acids. With V trimmed by 9 bases and J by 4 bases, 1 base remained unmatched. In DNA, the CDR3 is TGTGCCAGGGGACAGGGGGGCACCGGGGAGCTGTTTTTT. Its translation is CARGQGGTGELFF.

The rearrangement links TRBV5-4 to TRBJ2-7, with no clear D. The germline gives CDR1 SGHNT, CDR2 YYREEE (reference sequence). The CDR3 loop spans 15 amino acids. V was trimmed by 0 bases and J by 3 bases, leaving 13 bases between them. This CDR3 reads CASSLEAGGRYEQYF. The CDR3 bases are TGTGCCAGCAGCTTGGAGGCAGGCGGACGCTACGAGCAGTACTTC. The whole variable domain, filled in from reference TRBV5-4 and TRBJ2-7, reads ETGVTQSPTHLIKTRGQQVTLRCSSQSGHNTVSWYQQALGQGPQFIFQYYREEENGRGNFPPRFSGLQFPNYSSELNVNALELDDSALYLCASSLEAGGRYEQYFGPGTRLTVT.

This chain uses TRBV18 with TRBJ2-5; 7 nucleotides line up with TRBD2. Per germline, CDR1 KGHSH and CDR2 LQKENI. The CDR3 sequence is 15 residues long. With V trimmed by 1 base and J by 10 bases, 12 bases remained unmatched. CDR3 nucleotides: TGTGCCAGCTCACCACGGGCGTCGGGAGGAGGGGTCCAGTACTTC. Its translation is CASSPRASGGGVQYF.

This clone came up once. The chain joins TRBV6-5 to TRBJ2-1; 14 nucleotides agree with TRBD2. Germline V gene lookup returns CDR1 MNHEY and CDR2 SVGAGI. The CDR3 contains 16 residues. The V segment lost 0 bases and the J segment 6 bases; nucleotides outside the gene matches: 1. DNA for the CDR3: TGTGCCAGCAGTTACTCGACTAGCGGGAGGGGCAATGAGCAGTTCTTC. It translates to CASSYSTSGRGNEQFF.

CDR3 region: CASALAGAGDTQYF. The CDR3 DNA reads TGTGCCAGCGCCCTAGCGGGGGCAGGGGATACGCAGTATTTT. The chain is built from TRBV7-6 and TRBJ2-3; 10 nucleotides agree with TRBD2. Germline CDR1 reads SGHVS; CDR2 reads FNYEAQ. J lost 6 bases, V lost 8 bases, and 8 bases had no gene match. This CDR3 comprises 14 residues.

The chain carries TRBV19 and TRBJ2-5; tentatively, D is TRBD1 (5 bases). The CDR3 has 13 amino acids. The V gene lost 6 bases and the J gene lost 5 bases, with 13 bases spanning the gap. Per germline, CDR1 LNHDA and CDR2 SQIVND (reference sequence). Written as DNA, the CDR3 is TGTGCCAGTAGCCCAGGGTTGTGGGAGACCCAGTACTTC. This encodes CASSPGLWETQYF.

This chain links TRBV10-3 with TRBJ1-1; 7 bases agree with TRBD1. Germline lookup yields CDR1 ENHRY and CDR2 SYGVKD. Unmatched junction bases numbered 11, after V lost 0 bases and J lost 10 bases. The CDR3 is 15 amino acids. CDR3 DNA: TGTGCCATCAGTGAGTCTGGAGGGGGCGGTGTTGGAGCTTTCTTT. It encodes CAISESGGGGVGAFF.

V gene TRBV28 combines with J gene TRBJ1-4, with D maybe TRBD1 (6 bases). From germline, CDR1 is MDHEN and CDR2 SYDVKM. There are 14 residues in the CDR3. Trimming removed 5 bases at V and 4 bases at J, with 11 bases between. CDR3 sequence (DNA): TGTGCCAGCAGTGAGGACAGCTATAATGAAAAACTGTTTTTT. Translating gives CASSEDSYNEKLFF.

This rearrangement joins TRBV28 to TRBJ2-6, with TRBD1 matching over 7 bases. The CDR3 has 16 amino acids. Germline lookup yields CDR1 MDHEN and CDR2 SYDVKM. V lost 10 bases, J lost 3 bases, and 12 bases stayed unmatched. CDR3: CATRNRGAGGANVLTF. In DNA, the CDR3 is TGTGCCACCAGAAACAGGGGAGCTGGTGGGGCCAACGTCCTGACTTTC.

V usage is TRBV5-1 and J usage is TRBJ1-6; 8 bases fit TRBD1. V gave up 3 bases and J gave up 6 bases; unmatched junction bases: 2. Germline V gene lookup returns CDR1 SGHRS and CDR2 YFSETQ. CDR3 length equals 14 residues. The CDR3: CASSWGQVNSPLHF. CDR3 nucleotide sequence: TGCGCCAGCAGCTGGGGACAGGTTAATTCACCCCTCCACTTT.

The rearrangement links TRBV19 to TRBJ1-1; D is unclear. Germline-derived CDR1 and CDR2 are LNHDA and SQIVND (reference sequence). Trimming removed 6 bases at V and 1 base at J, with 3 bases between. The CDR3 extends over 11 amino acids. For the CDR3, the DNA is TGTGCCAGTAGGGAGAACACTGAAGCTTTCTTT. Protein sequence: CASRENTEAFF. The full variable domain, completed using reference TRBV19 and TRBJ1-1, is DGGITQSPKYLFRKEGQNVTLSCEQNLNHDAMYWYRQDPGQGLRLIYYSQIVNDFQKGDIAEGYSVSREKKESFPLTVTSAQKNPTAFYLCASRENTEAFFGQGTRLTVV.

The chain combines TRBV7-9 with TRBJ2-3; TRBD2 might be the D (5 bases). The CDR3 length is 15 residues. The V and J ends lost 5 bases and 0 bases respectively, with 12 bases between them. Per the germline V gene, CDR1 is SEHNR and CDR2 is FQNEAQ (reference sequence). The DNA of the CDR3 is TGTGCCAGCAGCACTCGTAGGACTAGCACAGATACGCAGTATTTT. Its protein product is CASSTRRTSTDTQYF.

The chain combines TRBV29-1 with TRBJ1-5; unclear D gene. This CDR3 contains 13 residues. V lost 6 bases and J 7 bases, leaving 16 bases between the germline ends. Germline assignment: CDR1 SQVTM and CDR2 ANQGSEA. CDR3 coding DNA: TGCAGCGTGGCGGCGGGTCTGGGGCAGCCCCAGCATTTT. Translated: CSVAAGLGQPQHF.

This chain uses TRBV6-1 with TRBJ1-3; D not resolved. Trimming removed 4 bases from V and 7 bases from J, with 17 bases in between. Germline CDR1 is MNHNS and CDR2 is SASEGT. The CDR3 runs to 15 residues. CDR3 amino acids: CASSVPASLGNTIYF. CDR3 nucleotide sequence: TGTGCCAGCAGTGTCCCCGCGTCCCTAGGCAACACCATATATTTT.

The chain carries TRBV5-1 and TRBJ1-2; unclear D gene. The germline CDR1 and CDR2 sequences are SGHRS and YFSETQ. The CDR3 totals 16 residues. Trimming pared 0 bases from V and 0 bases from J, leaving 12 bases between. The CDR3 DNA sequence: TGCGCCAGCAGCTTGGGAGGGAGTTTAGCTAACTATGGCTACACCTTC. It encodes CASSLGGSLANYGYTF.

The table lists this clone with a count of one. CDR3 DNA sequence: TGTGCCACCAGCAGAATCGGGTTCCTTAAAACTAATGAAAAACTGTTTTTT. Protein: CATSRIGFLKTNEKLFF. This rearrangement joins TRBV15 to TRBJ1-4; D not resolved. The germline V gene encodes CDR1 LNHNV and CDR2 YYDKDF (reference sequence). The germline V and J ends were trimmed by 2 bases and 1 base, with 14 bases remaining between them. The CDR3 has 17 residues.

J is TRBJ1-1 and V is TRBV7-8; weak D call: TRBD1 (5 bases). Germline V gene sequence: CDR1 SGHVS, CDR2 FQNEAQ. This CDR3 contains 14 residues. V lost 4 bases and J 2 bases, leaving 11 bases between the germline ends. The chain's CDR3 is CASSSRGGNTEAFF. CDR3 DNA sequence: TGTGCCAGCAGCTCCCGGGGGGGAAACACTGAAGCTTTCTTT. Using reference TRBV7-8 and TRBJ1-1 for the parts outside the CDR3, the full variable domain is GAGVSQSPRYKVAKRGQDVALRCDPISGHVSLFWYQQALGQGPEFLTYFQNEAQLDKSGLPSDRFFAERPEGSVSTLKIQRTQQEDSAVYLCASSSRGGNTEAFFGQGTRLTVV.

The J gene is TRBJ1-2, the V gene TRBV11-2, with no clear D. This CDR3 contains 14 residues. V dropped 7 bases and J dropped 7 bases, with 19 bases sitting between them. The germline gives CDR1 SGHAT, CDR2 FQNNGV. The CDR3 bases are TGTGCCAGCACCATGACCCCCAACCTCGGTGGCTACACCTTC. Translation gives CASTMTPNLGGYTF.

The rearrangement uses TRBV28 and TRBJ1-4; 8 bases fit TRBD1. CDR3 size: 15 residues. V was clipped by 4 bases and J by 6 bases; unmatched bases: 7. Germline-derived CDR1 and CDR2 are MDHEN and SYDVKM. The CDR3 sequence: CASSSRQGPHEKLFF. DNA for the CDR3: TGTGCCAGCAGTTCCCGACAGGGGCCCCATGAAAAACTGTTTTTT.